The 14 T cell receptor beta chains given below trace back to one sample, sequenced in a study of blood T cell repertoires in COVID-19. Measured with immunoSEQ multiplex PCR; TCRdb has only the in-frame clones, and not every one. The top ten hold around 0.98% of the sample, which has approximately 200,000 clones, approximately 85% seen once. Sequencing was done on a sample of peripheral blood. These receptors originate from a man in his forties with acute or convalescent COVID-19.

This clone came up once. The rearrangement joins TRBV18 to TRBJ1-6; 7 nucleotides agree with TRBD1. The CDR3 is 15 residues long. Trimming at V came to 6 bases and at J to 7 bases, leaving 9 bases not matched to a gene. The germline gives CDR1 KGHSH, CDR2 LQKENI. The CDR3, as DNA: TGTGCCAGCTCGCCATTGGGACAGTACAATTCACCCCTCCACTTT. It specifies CASSPLGQYNSPLHF.

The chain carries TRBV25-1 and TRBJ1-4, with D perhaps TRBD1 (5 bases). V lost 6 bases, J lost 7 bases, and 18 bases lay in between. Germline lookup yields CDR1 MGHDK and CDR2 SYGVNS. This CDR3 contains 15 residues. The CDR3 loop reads CASSPPGVSTEKLFF. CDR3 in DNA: TGTGCCAGCAGCCCCCCGGGGGTTAGTACTGAAAAACTGTTTTTT.

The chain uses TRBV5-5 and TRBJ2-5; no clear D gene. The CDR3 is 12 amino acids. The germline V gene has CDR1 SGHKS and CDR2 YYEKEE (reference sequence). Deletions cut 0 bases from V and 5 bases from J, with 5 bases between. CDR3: CASSLDWETQYF. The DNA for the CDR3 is TGTGCCAGCAGCTTGGACTGGGAGACCCAGTACTTC.

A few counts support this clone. CDR3 DNA: TGTGCCAGTAGTGGACAAGCGGGGATTTACAATGAGCAGTTCTTC. Protein sequence: CASSGQAGIYNEQFF. The V and J genes are TRBV19 and TRBJ2-1, with 7 bases fitting TRBD2. This CDR3 comprises 15 residues. The germline CDR1 and CDR2 sequences are LNHDA and SQIVND (reference sequence). Trimming at V came to 5 bases and at J to 4 bases, leaving 8 bases not matched to a gene.

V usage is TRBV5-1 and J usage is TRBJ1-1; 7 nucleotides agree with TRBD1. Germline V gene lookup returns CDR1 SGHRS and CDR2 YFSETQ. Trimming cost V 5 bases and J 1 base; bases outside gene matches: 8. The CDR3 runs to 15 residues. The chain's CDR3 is CASRDQGGKNTEAFF. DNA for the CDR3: TGCGCCAGCAGAGACCAGGGGGGAAAGAACACTGAAGCTTTCTTT.

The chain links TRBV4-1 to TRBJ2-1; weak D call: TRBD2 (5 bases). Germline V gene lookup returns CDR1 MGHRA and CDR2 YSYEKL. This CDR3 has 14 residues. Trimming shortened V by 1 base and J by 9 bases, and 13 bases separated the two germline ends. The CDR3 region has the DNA TGCGCCAGCAGCCAAGGAATGCTAGCCGGTGAGCAGTTCTTC. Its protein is CASSQGMLAGEQFF.

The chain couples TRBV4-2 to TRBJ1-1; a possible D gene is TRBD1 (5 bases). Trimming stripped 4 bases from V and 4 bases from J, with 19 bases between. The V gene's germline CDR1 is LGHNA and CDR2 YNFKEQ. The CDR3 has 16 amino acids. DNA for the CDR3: TGTGCCAGCAGCCGAAATGAACGGGGGGAGAGCACTGAAGCTTTCTTT. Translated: CASSRNERGESTEAFF.

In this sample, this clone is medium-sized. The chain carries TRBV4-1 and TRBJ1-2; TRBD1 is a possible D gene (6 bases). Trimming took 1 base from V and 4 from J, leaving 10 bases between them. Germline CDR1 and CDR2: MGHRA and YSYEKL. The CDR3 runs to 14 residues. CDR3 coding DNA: TGCGCCAGCAGCCAAGGAACAGGGAGCTATGGCTACACCTTC. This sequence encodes CASSQGTGSYGYTF.

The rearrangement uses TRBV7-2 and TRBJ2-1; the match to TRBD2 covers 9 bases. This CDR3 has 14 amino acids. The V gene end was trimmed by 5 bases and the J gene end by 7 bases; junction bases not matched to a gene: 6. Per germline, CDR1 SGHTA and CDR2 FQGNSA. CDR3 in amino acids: CASSVTSGGNEQFF. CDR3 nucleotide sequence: TGTGCCAGCAGCGTGACTAGCGGAGGGAATGAGCAGTTCTTC.

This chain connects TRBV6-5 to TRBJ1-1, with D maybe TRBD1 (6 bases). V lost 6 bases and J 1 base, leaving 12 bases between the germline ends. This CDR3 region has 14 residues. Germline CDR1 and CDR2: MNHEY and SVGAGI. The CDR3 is CASSRGGGNTEAFF. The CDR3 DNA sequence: TGTGCCAGCAGCCGAGGGGGGGGGAACACTGAAGCTTTCTTT.

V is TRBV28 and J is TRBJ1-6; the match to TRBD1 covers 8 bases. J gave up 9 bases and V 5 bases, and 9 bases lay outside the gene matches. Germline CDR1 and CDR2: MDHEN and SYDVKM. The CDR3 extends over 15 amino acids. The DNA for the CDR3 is TGTGCCAGCAGTATGGACAGGGCAGGTAGTTCACCCCTCCACTTT. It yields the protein CASSMDRAGSSPLHF.

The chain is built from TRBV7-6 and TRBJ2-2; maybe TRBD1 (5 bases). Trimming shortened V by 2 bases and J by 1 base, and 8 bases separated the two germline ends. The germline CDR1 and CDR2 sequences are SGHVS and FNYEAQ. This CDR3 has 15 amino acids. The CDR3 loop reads CASSLYTGNTGELFF. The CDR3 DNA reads TGTGCCAGCAGCTTATACACAGGGAACACCGGGGAGCTGTTTTTT.

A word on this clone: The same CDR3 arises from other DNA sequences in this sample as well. In DNA, the CDR3 is TGTGCCAGCAGCCAAGGGACTAGCGAGCAGTACTTC. Translated: CASSQGTSEQYF. The chain joins TRBV3-1 (or the pseudogene TRBV3-2) to TRBJ2-7, with TRBD2 matching 7 bases. CDR3 length equals 12 residues. V gave up 1 base and J gave up 6 bases; unmatched junction bases: 0. Germline-derived CDR1 and CDR2 are LGHDT and YNNKEL (reference sequence).

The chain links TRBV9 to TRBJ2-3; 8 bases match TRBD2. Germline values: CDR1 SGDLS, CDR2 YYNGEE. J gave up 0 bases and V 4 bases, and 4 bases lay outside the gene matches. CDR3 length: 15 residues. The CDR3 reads CASSTRGDSTDTQYF. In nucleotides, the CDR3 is TGTGCCAGCAGCACGCGGGGGGACAGCACAGATACGCAGTATTTT.